A selection of T cell receptor beta chains follows, all from one sample in a study of technical replicates of blood from several donors. Libraries were prepared by immunoSEQ multiplex PCR; TCRdb keeps only in-frame clonotypes and omits some of them. This table has under 80,000 clones, about 91% appearing once. The specimen was T cells isolated from PBMCs. The receptor source for this set is a human donor in good health. Some clones in this sample may be carry-over from other donors' samples. The CDR3 runs from the conserved cysteine through the conserved F or W. D genes are given only for firm matches. The size field is filled for only some rows; it gives once, few, many or a size class.

TRBJ1-4 | NA | NA | TRBV9 | TGTGCCAGCAGCGTATTGGATATTGGACAGAATAATGAAAAACTGTTTTTT | CASSVLDIGQNNEKLFF
TRBJ2-3 | NA | NA | TRBV10-3 | TGTGCCATCAGTCCAGACAGTCCGTACACAGATACGCAGTATTTT | CAISPDSPYTDTQYF
TRBJ1-1 | NA | NA | TRBV7-2 | TGTGCCAGCAGCTTGGGGTCCCGACAGAAAGCTTTCTTT | CASSLGSRQKAFF
TRBJ2-6 | NA | TRBD1 | TRBV6-4 | TGTGCCAGCAGTGGGACAGGGGGGGCCAACGTCCTGACTTTC | CASSGTGGANVLTF
TRBJ1-5 | once | NA | TRBV2 | TGTGCCAGCAGTGAAATCGCAGGCAATCAGCCCCAGCATTTT | CASSEIAGNQPQHF
TRBJ2-1 | NA | TRBD1 | TRBV5-4 | TGTGCCAGCAGCTTAGAGGGGGCGTTTAATGAGCAGTTCTTC | CASSLEGAFNEQFF
TRBJ2-7 | NA | NA | TRBV18 | TGTGCCAGCTCACCACCGTCTATTCGTGAGCAGTACTTC | CASSPPSIREQYF
TRBJ1-4 | NA | NA | TRBV1 | TGCACCAGTAGCCAAGGGGGGGATGAAAAACTGTTTTTT | CTSSQGGDEKLFF
TRBJ2-4 | NA | TRBD1 | TRBV4-2 | TGTGCCAGCAGCCAAGGGCTGGGGACAGCGAACATTCAGTACTTC | CASSQGLGTANIQYF
TRBJ2-5 | NA | NA | TRBV27 | TGTGCCAGCAGTTTAAATCTTAGCGGTGAAGAGACCCAGTACTTC | CASSLNLSGEETQYF
TRBJ2-3 | NA | TRBD2 | TRBV18 | TGTGCCAGCTCATTCTCAGCGGGATCAGATACGCAGTATTTT | CASSFSAGSDTQYF
TRBJ2-5 | NA | NA | TRBV11-2 | TGTGCCAGCAGCTTAGGGGTGAGCGGAGGGATGGAGACCCAGTACTTC | CASSLGVSGGMETQYF
TRBJ2-5 | NA | NA | TRBV5-1 | TGCGCCAGCAGTCCTCGGGGGGAGACCCAGTACTTC | CASSPRGETQYF
TRBJ2-7 | NA | NA | TRBV9 | TGTGCCAGCAGCGCCTCAGGGACACAATTCAACGAGCAGTACTTC | CASSASGTQFNEQYF
TRBJ1-2 | NA | NA | TRBV27 | TGTGCCAGCAGTTTCACAGGCTACAGCTATGGCTACACCTTC | CASSFTGYSYGYTF
TRBJ2-5 | NA | NA | TRBV30 | TGTGCCTGGAGTTCCGTCAGGGGAGAGACCCAGTACTTC | CAWSSVRGETQYF
TRBJ2-2 | NA | NA | TRBV10-1 | TGCGCCAGCAGTAACGACAGGCTGGACACCGGGGAGCTGTTTTTT | CASSNDRLDTGELFF
TRBJ2-1 | NA | TRBD2 | TRBV19 | TGTGCCAGTAGTATAGTAACGGGACTAGCGTACAATGAGCAGTTCTTC | CASSIVTGLAYNEQFF
TRBJ2-3 | NA | TRBD2 | TRBV5-4 | TGTGCCAGCAGCTTGGAGGGACTAGCGGGGGCAGATACGCAGTATTTT | CASSLEGLAGADTQYF
TRBJ1-1 | NA | NA | TRBV27 | TGTGCCAGCAGTTGGGCCGCAGGGGTCAACACTGAAGCTTTCTTT | CASSWAAGVNTEAFF
TRBJ1-1 | NA | TRBD1 | TRBV9 | TGTGCCAGCAGCCCTTGGACAGGGGGAGACACTGAAGCTTTCTTT | CASSPWTGGDTEAFF
TRBJ1-5 | NA | NA | TRBV7-8 | TGTGCCAGCAGCTTGCAGGCCAATCAGCCCCAGCATTTT | CASSLQANQPQHF
TRBJ2-7 | NA | TRBD1 | TRBV5-4 | TGTGCCAGCAGCTTACAGGGGCCCGCCTACGAGCAGTACTTC | CASSLQGPAYEQYF
TRBJ1-4 | NA | NA | TRBV2 | TGTGCCAGCAGGGTGCGGGGGGGGACTAATGAAAAACTGTTTTTT | CASRVRGGTNEKLFF
TRBJ2-7 | NA | TRBD2 | TRBV5-8 | TGTGCCAGCAGCCCACTAGTAGCGGGATTGCACGAGCAGTACTTC | CASSPLVAGLHEQYF
TRBJ1-2 | NA | NA | TRBV29-1 | TGCAGCGTTGAACAGAACTATGGCTACACCTTC | CSVEQNYGYTF
TRBJ2-7 | NA | TRBD1 | TRBV27 | TGTGCCAGCAGCGCCGGACAGGGTGGTTTCTACGAGCAGTACTTC | CASSAGQGGFYEQYF
TRBJ2-7 | NA | NA | TRBV4-3 | TGCGCCAGCAGCTCGGGACGGGGGAGCTCCTACGAGCAGTACTTC | CASSSGRGSSYEQYF
TRBJ2-5 | NA | NA | TRBV9 | TGTGCCAGCAGCGTGTCTCTTTCAGAGACCCAGTACTTC | CASSVSLSETQYF
TRBJ1-2 | NA | TRBD1 | TRBV13 | TGTGCCAGCAGCTCACCGGGACAGCCTAACTATGGCTACACCTTC | CASSSPGQPNYGYTF
TRBJ2-2 | NA | NA | TRBV7-3 | TGTGCCAGTTGCGAGCGTCATGGAACCGGGGAGCTGTTTTTT | CASCERHGTGELFF
TRBJ2-7 | few | NA | TRBV6-6 | TGTGCCAGCACCCCGACTAGCCAGGGGCTCTACGAGCAGTACTTC | CASTPTSQGLYEQYF
TRBJ2-1 | once | TRBD2 | TRBV7-2 | TGTGCCAGCAGCTTAGCGCGGGAGAATGAGCAGTTCTTC | CASSLARENEQFF
TRBJ2-1 | NA | NA | TRBV2 | TGTGCCAGCAGGGAACAGGGCTCATCCTACAATGAGCAGTTCTTC | CASREQGSSYNEQFF
TRBJ2-1 | NA | NA | TRBV18 | TGTGCCAGCTCACCATCCGATGAGCAGTTCTTC | CASSPSDEQFF
TRBJ2-3 | NA | TRBD2 | TRBV10-1 | TGCGCCAGCACGGCGGGGGGGGATACGCAGTATTTT | CASTAGGDTQYF
TRBJ1-1 | NA | NA | TRBV28 | TGTGCCACAGGGAGGGGAGCCCCCACTGAAGCTTTCTTT | CATGRGAPTEAFF
TRBJ2-7 | NA | NA | TRBV5-1 | TGCGCCAGCAGCTTGCTGTCGTCAGGCCCCTACGAGCAGTACTTC | CASSLLSSGPYEQYF
TRBJ1-1 | few | NA | TRBV19 | TGTGCCAGTAGTATCAACCCGCCGGGCACTGAAGCTTTCTTT | CASSINPPGTEAFF
TRBJ2-7 | NA | NA | TRBV30 | TGTGCCGCCACTGGACAGAGCTACGAGCAGTACTTC | CAATGQSYEQYF
TRBJ2-2 | NA | TRBD2 | TRBV5-6 | TGTGCCAGCAGTGTAGCGGGACAAAACACCGGGGAGCTGTTTTTT | CASSVAGQNTGELFF
TRBJ2-7 | NA | TRBD1 | TRBV6-5 | TGTGCCAGCGCCGGGGACAGGGCCTACGAGCAGTACTTC | CASAGDRAYEQYF
TRBJ1-1 | NA | TRBD1 | TRBV15 | TGTGCCACCAGCCAAGGGACAGGGGGGCTTCTTTCCGAAGCTTTCTTT | CATSQGTGGLLSEAFF
TRBJ2-1 | NA | NA | TRBV7-9 | TGTGCCAGCAGCTTCGGGGGCCTAGCGGACGGGAATGAGCAGTTCTTC | CASSFGGLADGNEQFF
TRBJ2-3 | NA | NA | TRBV27 | TGTGCCAGCAGTTTGGAGGGGGCGGGTGTATATACGCAGTATTTT | CASSLEGAGVYTQYF